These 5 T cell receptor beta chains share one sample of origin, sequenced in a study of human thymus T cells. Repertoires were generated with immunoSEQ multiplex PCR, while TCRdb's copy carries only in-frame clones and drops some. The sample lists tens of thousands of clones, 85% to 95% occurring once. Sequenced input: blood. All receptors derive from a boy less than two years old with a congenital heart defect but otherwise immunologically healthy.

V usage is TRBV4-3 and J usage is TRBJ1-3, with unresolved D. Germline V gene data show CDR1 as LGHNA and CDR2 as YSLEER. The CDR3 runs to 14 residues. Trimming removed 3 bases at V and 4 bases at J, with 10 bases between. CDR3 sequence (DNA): TGCGCCAGCAGCCAGCGGGGATCCGGAAACACCATATATTTT. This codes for CASSQRGSGNTIYF.

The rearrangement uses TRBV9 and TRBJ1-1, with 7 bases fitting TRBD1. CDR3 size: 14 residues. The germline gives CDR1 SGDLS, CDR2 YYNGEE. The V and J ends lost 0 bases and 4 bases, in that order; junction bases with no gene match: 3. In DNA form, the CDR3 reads TGTGCCAGCAGCGTAGAGGGGGCGGGCACTGAAGCTTTCTTT. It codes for CASSVEGAGTEAFF.

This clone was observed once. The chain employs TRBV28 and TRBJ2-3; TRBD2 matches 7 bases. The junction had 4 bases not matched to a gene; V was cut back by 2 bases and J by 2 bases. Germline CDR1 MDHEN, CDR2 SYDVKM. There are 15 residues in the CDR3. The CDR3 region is CASSLGGGLTDTQYF. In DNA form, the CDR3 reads TGTGCCAGCAGTTTAGGCGGGGGTCTCACAGATACGCAGTATTTT.

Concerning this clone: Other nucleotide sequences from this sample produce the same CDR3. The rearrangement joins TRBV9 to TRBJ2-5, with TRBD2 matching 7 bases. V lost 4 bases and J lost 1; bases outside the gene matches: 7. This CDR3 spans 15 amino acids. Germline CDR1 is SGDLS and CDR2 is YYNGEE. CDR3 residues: CASSPVAGPQETQYF. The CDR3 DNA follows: TGTGCCAGCAGCCCCGTAGCGGGCCCCCAAGAGACCCAGTACTTC.

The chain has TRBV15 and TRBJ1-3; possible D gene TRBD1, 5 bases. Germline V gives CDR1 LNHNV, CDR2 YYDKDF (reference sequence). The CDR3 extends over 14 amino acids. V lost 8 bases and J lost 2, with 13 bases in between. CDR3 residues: CATGRGVPGNTIYF. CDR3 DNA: TGTGCCACCGGACGGGGGGTCCCTGGAAACACCATATATTTT.